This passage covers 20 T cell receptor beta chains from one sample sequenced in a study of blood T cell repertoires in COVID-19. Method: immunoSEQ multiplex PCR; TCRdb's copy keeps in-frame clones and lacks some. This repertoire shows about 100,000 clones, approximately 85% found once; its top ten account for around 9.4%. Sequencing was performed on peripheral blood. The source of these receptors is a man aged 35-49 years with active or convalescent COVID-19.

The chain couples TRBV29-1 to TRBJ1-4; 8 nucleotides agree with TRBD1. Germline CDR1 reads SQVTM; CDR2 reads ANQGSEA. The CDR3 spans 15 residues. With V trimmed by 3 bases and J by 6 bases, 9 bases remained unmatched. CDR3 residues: CSVESGTGLYEKLFF. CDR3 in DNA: TGCAGCGTTGAGAGCGGGACAGGACTTTATGAAAAACTGTTTTTT.

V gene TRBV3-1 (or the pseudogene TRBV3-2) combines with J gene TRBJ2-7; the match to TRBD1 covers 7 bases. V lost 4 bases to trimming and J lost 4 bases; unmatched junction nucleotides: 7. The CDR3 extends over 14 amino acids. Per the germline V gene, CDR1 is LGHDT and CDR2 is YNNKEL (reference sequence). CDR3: CASSREGRGYEQYF. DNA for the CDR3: TGTGCCAGCAGCCGCGAAGGCAGGGGGTACGAGCAGTACTTC.

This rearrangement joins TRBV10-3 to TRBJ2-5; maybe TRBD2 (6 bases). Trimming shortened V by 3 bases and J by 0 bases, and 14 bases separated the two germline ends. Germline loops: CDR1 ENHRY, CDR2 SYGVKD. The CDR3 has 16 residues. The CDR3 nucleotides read TGTGCCATCAGTGACCCCCATGGACTAAACCAAGAGACCCAGTACTTC. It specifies CAISDPHGLNQETQYF.

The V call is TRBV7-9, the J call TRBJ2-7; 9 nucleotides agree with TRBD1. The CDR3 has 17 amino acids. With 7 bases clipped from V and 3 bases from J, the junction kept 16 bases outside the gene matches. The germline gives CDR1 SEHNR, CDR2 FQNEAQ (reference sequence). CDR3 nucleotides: TGTGCCAGCACCCCCGGACAGGGGTCCCCGCGTGTCTACGAGCAGTACTTC. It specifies CASTPGQGSPRVYEQYF. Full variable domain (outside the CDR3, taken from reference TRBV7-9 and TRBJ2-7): DTGVSQNPRHKITKRGQNVTFRCDPISEHNRLYWYRQTLGQGPEFLTYFQNEAQLEKSRLLSDRFSAERPKGSFSTLEIQRTEQGDSAMYLCASTPGQGSPRVYEQYFGPGTRLTVT.

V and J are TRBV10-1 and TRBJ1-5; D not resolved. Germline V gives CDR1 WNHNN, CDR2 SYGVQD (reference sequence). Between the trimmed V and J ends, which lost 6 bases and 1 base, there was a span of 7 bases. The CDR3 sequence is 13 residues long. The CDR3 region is CASSGGSNQPQHF. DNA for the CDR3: TGCGCCAGCAGCGGCGGAAGCAATCAGCCCCAGCATTTT.

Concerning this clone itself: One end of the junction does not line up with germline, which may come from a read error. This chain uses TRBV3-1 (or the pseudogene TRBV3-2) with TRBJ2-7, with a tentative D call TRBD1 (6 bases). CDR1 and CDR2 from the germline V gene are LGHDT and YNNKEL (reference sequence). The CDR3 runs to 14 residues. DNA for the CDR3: TGTGCCAGCAGCCAAAGTCCGCCAGGGGCAGTGGGTGTCTTC. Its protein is CASSQSPPGAVGVF.

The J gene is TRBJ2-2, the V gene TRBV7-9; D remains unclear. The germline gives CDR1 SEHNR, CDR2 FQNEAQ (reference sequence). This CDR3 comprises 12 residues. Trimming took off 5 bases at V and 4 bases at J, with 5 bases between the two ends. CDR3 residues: CASSESTGELFF. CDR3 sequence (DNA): TGTGCCAGCAGCGAGAGCACCGGGGAGCTGTTTTTT.

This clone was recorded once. The CDR3 DNA follows: TGTGCCTGGAGAGACACAGGGTATTATGGCTACACCTTC. Translation gives CAWRDTGYYGYTF. The genes are TRBV30 and TRBJ1-2; possible D gene TRBD1, 6 bases. This CDR3 comprises 13 residues. Germline values: CDR1 GTSNPN, CDR2 SVGIG (reference sequence). Trimming took 3 bases from V and 5 from J, leaving 13 bases between them.

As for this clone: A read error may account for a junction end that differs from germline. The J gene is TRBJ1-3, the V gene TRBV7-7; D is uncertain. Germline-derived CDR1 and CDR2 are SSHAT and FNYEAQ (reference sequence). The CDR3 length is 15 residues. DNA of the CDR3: TGTGCTAGCAGCTTAGGAAGCGGGGTTGGAAACACCATATATTTT. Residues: CASSLGSGVGNTIYF.

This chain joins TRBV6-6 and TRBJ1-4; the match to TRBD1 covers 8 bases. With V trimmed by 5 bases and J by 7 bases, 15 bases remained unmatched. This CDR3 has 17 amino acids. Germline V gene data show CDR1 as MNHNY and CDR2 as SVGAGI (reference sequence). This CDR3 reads CASSPDYWTGLGEKLFF. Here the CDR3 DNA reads TGTGCCAGCAGTCCCGATTACTGGACAGGGTTAGGTGAAAAACTGTTTTTT.

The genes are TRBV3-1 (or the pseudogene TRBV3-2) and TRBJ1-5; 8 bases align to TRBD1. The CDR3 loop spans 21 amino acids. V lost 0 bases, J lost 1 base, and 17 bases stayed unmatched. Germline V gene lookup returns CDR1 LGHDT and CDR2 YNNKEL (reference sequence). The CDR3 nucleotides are TGTGCCAGCAGCCAAGAGGGTGGCAGGGGGCGAATCGTGTGCAGCAATCAGCCCCAGCATTTT. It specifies CASSQEGGRGRIVCSNQPQHF.

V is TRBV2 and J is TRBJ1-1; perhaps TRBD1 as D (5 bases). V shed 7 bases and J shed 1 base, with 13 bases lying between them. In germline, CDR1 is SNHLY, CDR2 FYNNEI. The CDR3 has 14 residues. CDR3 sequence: CASIGGGGNTEAFF. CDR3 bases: TGTGCCAGCATAGGCGGGGGAGGGAACACTGAAGCTTTCTTT. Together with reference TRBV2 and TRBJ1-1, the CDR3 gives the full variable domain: EPEVTQTPSHQVTQMGQEVILRCVPISNHLYFYWYRQILGQKVEFLVSFYNNEISEKSEIFDDQFSVERPDGSNFTLKIRSTKLEDSAMYFCASIGGGGNTEAFFGQGTRLTVV.

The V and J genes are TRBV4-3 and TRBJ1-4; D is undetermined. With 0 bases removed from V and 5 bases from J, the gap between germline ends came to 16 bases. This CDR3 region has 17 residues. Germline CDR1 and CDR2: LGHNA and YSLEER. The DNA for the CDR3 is TGCGCCAGCAGCCAAGATCGTATGGTAGGAGGGAATGAAAAACTGTTTTTT. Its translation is CASSQDRMVGGNEKLFF.

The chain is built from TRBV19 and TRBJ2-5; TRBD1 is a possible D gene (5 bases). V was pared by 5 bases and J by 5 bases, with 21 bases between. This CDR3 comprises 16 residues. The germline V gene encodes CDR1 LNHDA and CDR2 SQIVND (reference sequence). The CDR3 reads CASSPEATVGQETQYF. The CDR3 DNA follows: TGTGCCAGTAGTCCAGAAGCGACAGTGGGGCAGGAGACCCAGTACTTC.

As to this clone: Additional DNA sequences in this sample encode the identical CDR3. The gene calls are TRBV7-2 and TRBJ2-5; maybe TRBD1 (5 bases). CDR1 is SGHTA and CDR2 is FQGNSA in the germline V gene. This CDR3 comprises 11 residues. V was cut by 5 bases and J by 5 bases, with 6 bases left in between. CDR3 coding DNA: TGTGCCAGCAGCCCAGGGGAGACCCAGTACTTC. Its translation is CASSPGETQYF. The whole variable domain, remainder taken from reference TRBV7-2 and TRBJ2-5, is GAGVSQSPSNKVTEKGKDVELRCDPISGHTALYWYRQSLGQGLEFLIYFQGNSAPDKSGLPSDRFSAERTGGSVSTLTIQRTQQEDSAVYLCASSPGETQYFGPGTRLLVL.

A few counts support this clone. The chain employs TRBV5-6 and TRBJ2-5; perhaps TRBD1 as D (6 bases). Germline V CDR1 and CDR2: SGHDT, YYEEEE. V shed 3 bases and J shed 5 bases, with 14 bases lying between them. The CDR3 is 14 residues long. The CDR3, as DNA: TGTGCCAGCAGCTCACAGGGATCATGGGAGACCCAGTACTTC. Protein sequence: CASSSQGSWETQYF.

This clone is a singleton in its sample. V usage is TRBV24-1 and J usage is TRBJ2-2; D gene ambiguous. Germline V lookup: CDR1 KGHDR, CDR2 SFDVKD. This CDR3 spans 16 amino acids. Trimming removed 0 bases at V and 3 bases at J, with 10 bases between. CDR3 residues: CATSDLNRSHTGELFF. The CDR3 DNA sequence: TGTGCCACCAGTGATTTGAATCGGAGTCACACCGGGGAGCTGTTTTTT.

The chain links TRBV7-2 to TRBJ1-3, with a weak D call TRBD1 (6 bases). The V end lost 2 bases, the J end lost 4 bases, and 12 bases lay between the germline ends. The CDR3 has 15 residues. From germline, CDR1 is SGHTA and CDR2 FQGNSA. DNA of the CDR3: TGTGCCAGCAGCTTACCAGGGACAATGGGAAACACCATATATTTT. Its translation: CASSLPGTMGNTIYF.

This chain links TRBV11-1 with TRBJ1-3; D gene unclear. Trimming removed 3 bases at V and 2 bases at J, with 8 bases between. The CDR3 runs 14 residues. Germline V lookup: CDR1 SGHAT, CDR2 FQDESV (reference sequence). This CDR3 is CASSFGMAGNTIYF. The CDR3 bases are TGTGCCAGCAGCTTCGGTATGGCTGGAAACACCATATATTTT.

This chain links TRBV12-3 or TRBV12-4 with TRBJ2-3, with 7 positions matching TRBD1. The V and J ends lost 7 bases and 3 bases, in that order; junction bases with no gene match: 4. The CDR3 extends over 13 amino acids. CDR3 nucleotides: TGTGCCAGCACCGACAGGGCGACAGATACGCAGTATTTT. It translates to CASTDRATDTQYF.